This record covers a single T cell receptor (beta chain). The data were taken from a study of Tregs in tolerant kidney transplant recipients. Sequencing was performed with immunoSEQ multiplex PCR; in TCRdb, only in-frame clones are kept and a portion is missing. In the table there are some 250,000 clones, 65% to 85% of which are singletons. The CDR3 length is 15 residues. V shed 2 bases and J shed 2 bases, with 13 bases lying between them. Germline CDR1 reads MNHEY; CDR2 reads SVGAGI. The specimen was CD4+ T cells from blood. V and J are TRBV6-5 and TRBJ2-7; either TRBD1 or TRBD2 may fit D (6 bases each). This sequence was found in a human donor in good health. The CDR3 here is CASSYRGQRAYEQYF. In nucleotides, the CDR3 is TGTGCCAGCAGTTACCGGGGGCAGAGGGCCTACGAGCAGTACTTC.